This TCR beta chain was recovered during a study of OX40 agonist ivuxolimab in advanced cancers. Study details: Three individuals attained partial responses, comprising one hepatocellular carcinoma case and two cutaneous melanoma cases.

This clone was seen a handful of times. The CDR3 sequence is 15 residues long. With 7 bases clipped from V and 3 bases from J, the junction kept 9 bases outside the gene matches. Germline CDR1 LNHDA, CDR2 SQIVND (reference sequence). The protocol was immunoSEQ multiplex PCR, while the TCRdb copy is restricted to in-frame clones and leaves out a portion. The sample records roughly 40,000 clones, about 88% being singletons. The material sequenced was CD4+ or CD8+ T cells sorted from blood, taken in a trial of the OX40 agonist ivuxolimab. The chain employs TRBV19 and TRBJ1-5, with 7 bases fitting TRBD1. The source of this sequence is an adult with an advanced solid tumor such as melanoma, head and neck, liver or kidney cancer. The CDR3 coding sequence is TGTGCCAGTAAGTTGAGACAGGGAGACAATCAGCCCCAGCATTTT. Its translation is CASKLRQGDNQPQHF.